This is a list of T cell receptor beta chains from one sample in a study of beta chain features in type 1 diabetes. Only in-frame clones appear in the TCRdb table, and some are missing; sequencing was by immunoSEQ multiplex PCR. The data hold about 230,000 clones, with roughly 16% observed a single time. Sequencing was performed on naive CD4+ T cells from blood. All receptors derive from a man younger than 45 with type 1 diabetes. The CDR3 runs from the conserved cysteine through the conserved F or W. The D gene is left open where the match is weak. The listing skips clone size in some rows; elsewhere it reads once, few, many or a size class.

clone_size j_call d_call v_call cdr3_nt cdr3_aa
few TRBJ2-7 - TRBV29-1 TGCAGCGTGAAAAGGGACTACGAGCAGTACTTC CSVKRDYEQYF
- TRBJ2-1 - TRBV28 TGTGCCAGCACCTTCAGTAACGACAATGAGCAGTTCTTC CASTFSNDNEQFF
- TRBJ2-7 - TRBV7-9 TGTGCCAGCAGCCCCGGCTACGAGCAGTACTTC CASSPGYEQYF
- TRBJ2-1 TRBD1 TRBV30 TGTGCCTGGAGTGTTTCAGGGGGCACGGGTGAGCAGTTCTTC CAWSVSGGTGEQFF
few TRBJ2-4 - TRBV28 TGTGCCAGCAGACAGGGTATTCGCGACATTCAGTACTTC CASRQGIRDIQYF
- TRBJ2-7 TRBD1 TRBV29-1 TGCAGCGTAACCCGGGACAGGGGGGTCTACGAGCAGTACTTC CSVTRDRGVYEQYF
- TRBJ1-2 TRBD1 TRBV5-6 TGTGCCAGCAGCTCACGGGACAGGGGATTCTATGGCTACACCTTC CASSSRDRGFYGYTF
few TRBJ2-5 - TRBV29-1 TGCAGCGTTGACTCAGGACAAGAGACCCAGTACTTC CSVDSGQETQYF
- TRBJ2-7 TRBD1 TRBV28 TGTGCCAGCAGCCGACAGGGGTACGCCCACGAGCAGTACTTC CASSRQGYAHEQYF
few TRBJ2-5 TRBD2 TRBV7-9 TGTGCCAGCAGCCCCCTGGCGGGAGCTGAGACCCAGTACTTC CASSPLAGAETQYF
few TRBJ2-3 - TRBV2 TGTGCCAGCAACGCGGTCACAGATACGCAGTATTTT CASNAVTDTQYF
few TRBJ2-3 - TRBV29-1 TGCAGCGTTGAAGCCCAGCTCACAGATACGCAGTATTTT CSVEAQLTDTQYF
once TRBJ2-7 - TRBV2 TGTGCCAGCAACCCTACCCGGGGGTACGAGCAGTACTTC CASNPTRGYEQYF
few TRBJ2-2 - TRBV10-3 TGTGCCACCGGGACCCCCGGGGCCGGGGAGCTGTTTTTT CATGTPGAGELFF
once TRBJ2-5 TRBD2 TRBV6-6 TGTGCCAGCAGTTACCGGGCTAGCGGGAACCAAGAGACCCAGTACTTC CASSYRASGNQETQYF
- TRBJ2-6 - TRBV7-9 TGTGCCAGCAGCCCCCAAGCCGTCCTGACTTTC CASSPQAVLTF
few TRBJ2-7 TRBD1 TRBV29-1 TGCAGCGTCAACAGGGGGTCGGCACGGGAGCAGTACTTC CSVNRGSAREQYF
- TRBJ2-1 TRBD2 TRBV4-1 TGCGCCAGCAGCCCTTTTGGACGGGAGGGCCATGAGCAGTTCTTC CASSPFGREGHEQFF
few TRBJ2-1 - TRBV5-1 TGCGCCAGCAGCTTGACTGGTAACAATGAGCAGTTCTTC CASSLTGNNEQFF
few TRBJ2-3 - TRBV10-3 TGTGCCATCAGCGAGGGGGGGGACACAGATACGCAGTATTTT CAISEGGDTDTQYF
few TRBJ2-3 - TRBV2 TGTGCCAGCAGTGAAACCAGCAGGGGCCCAGATACGCAGTATTTT CASSETSRGPDTQYF
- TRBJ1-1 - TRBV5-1 TGCGCCAGCAGTTCAGGGGTATACACTGAAGCTTTCTTT CASSSGVYTEAFF
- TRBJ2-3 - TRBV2 TGTGCCAGCAGCCGGGACACCGTCACAGATACGCAGTATTTT CASSRDTVTDTQYF
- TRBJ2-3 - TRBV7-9 TGTGCCAGCAGCTTACTAGATACGCAGTATTTT CASSLLDTQYF
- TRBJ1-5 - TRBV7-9 TGTGCCAGCAGCTTAAGAGAGAGTCAGCCCCAGCATTTT CASSLRESQPQHF
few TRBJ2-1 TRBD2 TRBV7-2 TGTGCCAGCAGCTTAATGGCTCTAGCGGGAAACAATGAGCAGTTCTTC CASSLMALAGNNEQFF
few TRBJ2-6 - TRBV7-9 TGTGCCAGCAGCACTGGACAGTTCTCTGGGGCCAACGTCCTGACTTTC CASSTGQFSGANVLTF
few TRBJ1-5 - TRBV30 TGTGCCTGGAGAGGGGCTCTCAATCAGCCCCAGCATTTT CAWRGALNQPQHF
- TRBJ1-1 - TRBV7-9 TGTGCCAGCAGCTTAGGGGAGGCCACTGAAGCTTTCTTT CASSLGEATEAFF
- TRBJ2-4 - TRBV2 TGTGCAAAGGGAGCAGTACTAGCCAAAAACATTCAGTACTTC CAKGAVLAKNIQYF
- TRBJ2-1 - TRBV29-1 TGCAGCGGGGGGTTACTCTCCTACAATGAGCAGTTCTTC CSGGLLSYNEQFF
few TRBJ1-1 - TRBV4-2 TGTGCCAGCAGCCAACCCACAGGTTTGGGTGCGAACACTGAAGCTTTCTTT CASSQPTGLGANTEAFF
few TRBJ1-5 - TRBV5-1 TGCGCCAGCAGCTTGTCCGCAGGGCTTGGTCAGCCCCAGCATTTT CASSLSAGLGQPQHF
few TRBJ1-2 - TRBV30 TGTGCCGCGTACGCTCTCTATGGCTACACCTTC CAAYALYGYTF
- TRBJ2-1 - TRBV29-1 TGCAGCGTTGTTCAAGGGATGTATCTCTTCAATGAGCAGTTCTTC CSVVQGMYLFNEQFF
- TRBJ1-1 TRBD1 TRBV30 TGTGCCTGGAGACGGACAGGGGGGGAGACTGAAGCTTTCTTT CAWRRTGGETEAFF
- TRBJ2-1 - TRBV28 TGTGCCAGCAGTTTTTACCCTAATGAGCAGTTCTTC CASSFYPNEQFF
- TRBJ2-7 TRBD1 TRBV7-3 TGTGCCAGCAGGGTTGGGACAGGTCCCTACGAGCAGTACTTC CASRVGTGPYEQYF
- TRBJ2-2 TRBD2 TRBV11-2 TGTGCCAGCAGCTTCGGACTAGCGACGAACACCGGGGAGCTGTTTTTT CASSFGLATNTGELFF
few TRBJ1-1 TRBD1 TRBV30 TGTGCGGGCAGGACAGGCACTGAAGCTTTCTTT CAGRTGTEAFF
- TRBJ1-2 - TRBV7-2 TGTGCCAGCAGCTTAGATTCCCTTCCTTACACCTTC CASSLDSLPYTF
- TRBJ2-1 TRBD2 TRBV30 TGTGCCTGGACGGTAGCGGGAGGGAAGCAGTTCTTC CAWTVAGGKQFF
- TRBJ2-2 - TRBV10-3 TGTGCCAGCTCTGACGGGGTAGCGACCAGCGCCGGGGAGCTGTTTTTT CASSDGVATSAGELFF
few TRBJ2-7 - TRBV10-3 TGTGCCACCGTTAACCCAGGGACACCCGAGCAGTACTTC CATVNPGTPEQYF
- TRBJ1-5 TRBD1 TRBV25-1 TGTGCCAGCAGTGTTGGACAGGGAGGTCAGCCCCAGCATTTT CASSVGQGGQPQHF
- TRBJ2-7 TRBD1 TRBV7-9 TGTGCCAGCAGCTTACCACTGACAGGGAAGTACGAGCAGTACTTC CASSLPLTGKYEQYF
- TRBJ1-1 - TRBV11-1 TGTGCCAGCAGCTCCCGAAGTAGTGAAGCTTTCTTT CASSSRSSEAFF
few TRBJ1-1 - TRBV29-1 TGCAGCGTTTCCAGGAACACTGAAGCTTTCTTT CSVSRNTEAFF